The clone carrying this T cell receptor (beta chain) occurred many times. The source of the sample is a study of blood T cell repertoires in COVID-19. Overall study: Samples of COVID-19 (acute and convalescent) were obtained from the United States, Italy and Spain. PBMCs, B-cell-depleted T cells, or T cells provided the cDNA or gDNA that made up the material.

In the source study's methods: Amplified reference gene primers provided the basis for estimating nucleated cell counts. The repertoire was sequenced with immunoSEQ multiplex PCR; TCRdb's copy has only in-frame clones and lacks some. V, J and clone size are taken as reported in that table, and D and trimming were inferred from the DNA itself. The sample shows about 160,000 clones, approximately 80% of them seen only once. Germline values: CDR1 ENHRY, CDR2 SYGVKD. Trimming left V 8 bases short and J 0 bases short, with 8 bases between. This CDR3 is 14 amino acids long. The chain has TRBV10-3 and TRBJ2-6, with D hard to call. This clonotype was obtained from an elderly woman with acute or convalescent COVID-19. Material: peripheral blood. The CDR3 sequence: CAIEETSGANVLTF. DNA of the CDR3: TGTGCCATCGAGGAAACCTCTGGGGCCAACGTCCTGACTTTC.